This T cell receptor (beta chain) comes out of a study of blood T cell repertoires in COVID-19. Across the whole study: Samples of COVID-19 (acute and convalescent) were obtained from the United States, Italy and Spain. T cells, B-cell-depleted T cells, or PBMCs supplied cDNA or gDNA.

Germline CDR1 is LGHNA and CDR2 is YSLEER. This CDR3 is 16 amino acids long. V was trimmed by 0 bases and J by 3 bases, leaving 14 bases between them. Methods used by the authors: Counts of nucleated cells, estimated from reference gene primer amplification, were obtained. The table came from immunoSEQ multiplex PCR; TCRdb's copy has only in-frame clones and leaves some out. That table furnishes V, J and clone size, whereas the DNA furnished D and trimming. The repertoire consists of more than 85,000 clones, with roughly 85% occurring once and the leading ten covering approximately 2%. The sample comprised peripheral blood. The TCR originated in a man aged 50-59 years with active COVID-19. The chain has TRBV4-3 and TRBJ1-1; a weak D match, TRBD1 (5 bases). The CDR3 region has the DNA TGCGCCAGCAGCCAAGACCGGACGTGGGGGGACACTGAAGCTTTCTTT. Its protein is CASSQDRTWGDTEAFF.